Detailed here is one TCR beta chain. Its antigen has not been determined. No base quality values were provided; no much bigger clone lies one nucleotide off. The CDR3 covers 15 residues, taking in both the cysteine and the phenylalanine. Only the CDR3 portion is preserved as DNA: 45 bases, with reading frame beginning at the first base. V is pared back by 0 bases and J by 5 bases, with 11 bases lying between the germline termini. The germline V gene supplies CDR1 MGHRA and CDR2 YSYEKL. The TCR beta CDR3 regions were amplified from the RNA transcripts. The TCR CDR3 was subjected to a first round of RT-PCR using the HTBI primer set and the Qiagen OneStep RT-PCR kit. A second multiplex PCR round built the libraries, followed by size selection and purification. Sequencing of the libraries was done on an Illumina HiSeq2000 using paired-end 100 bp reads. The paper's data handling went like this. Raw data were processed with SOAPnuke, discarding reads with adapters, uncalled bases, mean Phred below 15, or no exact constant-primer or identifier match. High-quality paired reads were merged using COPE v1.2.5, and each unique nucleotide sequence was defined as a clonotype. Clonotypes were aligned to IMGT TRBV, TRBD and TRBJ reference segments using MiTCR v1.1. Only V-J combinations with frequency above 0.0001, covering 99.2% of repertoires, were analysed. A TCS score was defined as the ratio of F50 (clonal expansion) to E x V (chaos), with BLOSUM62-based TCRdist applied between CDR3 peptides within each V-J. Welch's t-statistics and random forest reduced fewer than 600 V-J features to roughly 13, which were used in a naive Bayes classifier (R e1071). The raw public reads went through TCRdb reprocessing: fastp at Q25, MiXCR clone calling, in-frame beta chains kept. Every CDR3 protein is listed once, alongside the most common genes and DNA of its rows. The V and J calls, along with clone size, are taken from TCRdb and not from the paper's own processing. This sample lists nearly 600,000 distinct CDR3 sequences; approximately 15% were detected once. Of the sample, roughly 7% falls within the top ten clones.

In the ophthalmopathy patients, disease was moderately to severely active, with a Clinical Activity Score of 3 or more, a NOSPECS grade of 4 or more, and a duration of less than 3 months. Exclusion was applied to patients with uncontrolled infections, other autoimmune diseases, pregnancy or lactation. Diagnoses relied on clinical symptoms, serum thyroxine and TRAb, thyroid ultrasound and orbital computed tomography. PBMCs were isolated from about 9.1 ml of fresh peripheral blood by Ficoll-Paque density gradient centrifugation. Total RNA was extracted with Trizol reagent, and quality was checked on an Agilent 2100 Bioanalyzer. The data stem from a study of T cells in Graves' hyperthyroidism and ophthalmopathy (dated by TCRdb to between 2018 and 2020). Describing the broader study: Peripheral blood was collected at initial diagnosis, before any treatment. After blood sampling, hyperthyroidism patients were treated with methimazole at a starting dose of 30 mg daily, and ophthalmopathy patients were treated with high-dose intravenous methylprednisolone. A discovery cohort of about 95 patients, roughly 45 with Graves' ophthalmopathy and 55 to 60 with stable Graves' hyperthyroidism, was used to find distinguishing TCR V-J signatures. An independent validation cohort of fewer than 20 hyperthyroidism patients and about 15 patients who later progressed to ophthalmopathy tested prospective prediction of ophthalmopathy. For training and testing, the roughly 93 patients in the discovery cohort were randomly divided in a 7:3 ratio. The paper reports TCR Vbeta CDR3 sequencing of roughly 140 peripheral blood samples: fewer than 50 ophthalmopathy, under 85 hyperthyroidism and some 17 progressor patients. The study also compared thyroid tissue and blood T-cell repertoires from five or six Graves' hyperthyroidism patients.

Study-wide conclusions, independent of this receptor: A model built on a 13 V-J signature distinguished ophthalmopathy from stable hyperthyroidism, reaching roughly 88% sensitivity and 81.08% specificity in cross-validation and 80%/75% in testing. Sample size was not statistically predetermined, and blinding of investigators to group allocation was not performed. During validation, the model predicted progression to ophthalmopathy a median of roughly 7.1 months ahead of onset, with around 71% sensitivity and 72% to 80% specificity. Most expanded thyroid clonotypes (frequency above 0.001) were also detected in blood, a finding suggesting that blood repertoires may reflect thyroid immune responses.

The material sequenced was blood. The receptor was isolated from a woman aged 18-35 years with Graves' ophthalmopathy. The sequence is built from TRBV4-1 and TRBJ1-5, and possibly TRBD1, on 5 matching bases. This receptor has the CDR3 CASSQDGAGYQPQHF. The DNA sequence reads TGCGCCAGCAGCCAAGACGGGGCAGGGTATCAGCCCCAGCATTTT.